The entry below describes one TCR beta chain. The antigen remains undetermined. The entry originates in a study of cytomegalovirus exposure and HLA in healthy donors. Background on the study: T cells numbering around 180 million yielded more than 100 million unique TCR beta sequences in an earlier analysis.

CDR1 is SEHNR and CDR2 is FQNEAQ in the germline V gene (reference sequence). Trimming took off 5 bases at V and 8 bases at J, with 25 bases between the two ends. CDR3 length: 17 residues. The primer mix had 60 Vbeta and 13 Jbeta primers. TCRdb keeps only in-frame clones here, not all; method: immunoSEQ multiplex PCR. Seen here are some 200,000 clones, 62% observed once, and the top ten hold 2.5% to 3.5%. Study results and caveats: Reported findings show TCR beta sequences accurately forecast HLA-A and HLA-B alleles in most subjects. Most TCR beta V segments were productive about 90% or about 30% of the time in an earlier analysis.

The chain recombines TRBV7-9 with TRBJ2-1; D is perhaps TRBD1 (5 bases). This sequence was found in a man aged 40-55 years in good health and CMV-seronegative. The source material was PBMCs. The CDR3 loop is CASSPPTGQRGSDEQFF. The CDR3 nucleotides read TGTGCCAGCAGCCCCCCGACCGGACAAAGAGGTTCCGATGAGCAGTTCTTC.